The 15 T cell receptor beta chains below come from one sample, sequenced in a study of beta chain features in type 1 diabetes. Expressed TCRB transcripts were sequenced after all isolated RNA was converted to cDNA. The protocol was immunoSEQ multiplex PCR, while the TCRdb copy is restricted to in-frame clones and leaves out a portion. Seen here are hundreds of thousands of clones, roughly 16% observed once, and the top ten hold about 0.025%. Sequenced material: naive CD4+ T cells from blood. These receptors originate from a woman between 18 and 29 years old in good health.

This clone was observed a single time. This chain connects TRBV7-9 to TRBJ2-2; the D gene is possibly TRBD1 (5 bases). The CDR3 loop spans 17 amino acids. V was clipped by 2 bases and J by 2 bases, with 15 bases between them. CDR1 is SEHNR, CDR2 FQNEAQ, per germline (reference sequence). CDR3: CASSLILQGANTGELFF. The CDR3 DNA is TGTGCCAGCAGCTTAATCCTACAAGGGGCAAACACCGGGGAGCTGTTTTTT.

The chain uses TRBV7-2 and TRBJ2-7; D remains ambiguous. With 5 bases removed from V and 6 bases from J, the gap between germline ends came to 20 bases. The CDR3 is 15 residues long. In germline, CDR1 is SGHTA, CDR2 FQGNSA. This CDR3 reads CASSNQGSPWVEQYF. CDR3 DNA sequence: TGTGCCAGCAGCAACCAAGGAAGCCCTTGGGTCGAGCAGTACTTC.

The chain employs TRBV25-1 and TRBJ2-7, with TRBD1 as a possible D gene (5 bases). Between the trimmed V and J ends, which lost 6 bases and 7 bases, there was a span of 19 bases. The CDR3 loop spans 14 amino acids. Germline V gene data show CDR1 as MGHDK and CDR2 as SYGVNS. The CDR3 bases are TGTGCCAGCAGCCACACAGGAACAGCCGGGGAGCAGTACTTC. Protein sequence: CASSHTGTAGEQYF.

This clone was recorded a few times. The chain recombines TRBV29-1 with TRBJ2-5; 7 bases are a match to TRBD2. Trimming removed 4 bases from V and 2 bases from J; junction bases left unmatched: 10. CDR3 size: 15 residues. CDR1 SQVTM and CDR2 ANQGSEA come from the germline V gene. This CDR3 is CSVVFVGGTQETQYF. The CDR3 DNA reads TGCAGCGTTGTATTCGTCGGGGGGACTCAAGAGACCCAGTACTTC.

A word on this clone: This same CDR3 is encoded by further DNA sequences in the sample. The chain carries TRBV18 and TRBJ2-5; tentative D call: TRBD1 (5 bases). V lost 3 bases, J lost 5 bases, and 10 bases lay in between. The CDR3 loop spans 13 amino acids. Germline V gene sequence: CDR1 KGHSH, CDR2 LQKENI. CDR3 loop: CASSPPGPETQYF. The CDR3 coding sequence is TGTGCCAGCTCACCCCCAGGGCCGGAGACCCAGTACTTC.

The sample holds a few counts of this clone. The CDR3 nucleotides read TGTGCCAGCAGTGAACTCCGAAGCGAGCAGTACTTC. Its translation: CASSELRSEQYF. The chain uses TRBV6-1 and TRBJ2-7; no clear D. CDR3 length: 12 residues. Germline V lookup: CDR1 MNHNS, CDR2 SASEGT. Trimming took off 2 bases at V and 6 bases at J, with 8 bases between the two ends.

CDR3 DNA: TGTGCCAGCAGCCAAGGACGGGGGGCACGGGGGCAGCCCCAGCATTTT. It encodes CASSQGRGARGQPQHF. The chain links TRBV14 to TRBJ1-5, with D possibly matching TRBD1 (6 bases). Germline loops: CDR1 SGHDN, CDR2 FVKESK. With 1 base removed from V and 7 bases from J, the gap between germline ends came to 17 bases. This CDR3 has 16 amino acids.

This clone appeared a few times. The CDR3 nucleotides are TGTGCCAGCAGCGGAAGGGCGAACACCGGGGAGCTGTTTTTT. It is translated as CASSGRANTGELFF. The J gene is TRBJ2-2, the V gene TRBV28; D uncertain. Germline lookup yields CDR1 MDHEN and CDR2 SYDVKM. This CDR3 comprises 14 residues. V was cut by 6 bases and J by 0 bases, with 8 bases left in between.

The V call is TRBV10-3, the J call TRBJ2-3; TRBD2 matches 7 bases. J gave up 6 bases and V 4 bases, and 1 base lay outside the gene matches. The germline CDR1 and CDR2 sequences are ENHRY and SYGVKD. This CDR3 spans 12 amino acids. CDR3 nucleotides: TGTGCCATCAGTGTGGGAGGGGATACGCAGTATTTT. It specifies CAISVGGDTQYF.

Only a few counts were recorded for this clone. The rearrangement links TRBV18 to TRBJ2-7; D unclear. CDR1 is KGHSH and CDR2 is LQKENI in the germline V gene. Trimming left V 3 bases short and J 6 bases short, with 12 bases between. This CDR3 has 13 residues. The CDR3 region is CASSPMGPSEQYF. The CDR3 DNA is TGTGCCAGCTCACCGATGGGTCCCTCCGAGCAGTACTTC.

This chain uses TRBV7-9 with TRBJ2-3; D gene unclear. The CDR3 totals 14 residues. The V end was cut by 8 bases, the J end by 1 base, with 13 bases between. From germline, CDR1 is SEHNR and CDR2 FQNEAQ (reference sequence). DNA for the CDR3: TGTGCCAGCGCCGGACCCCGGGGCACAGATACGCAGTATTTT. It encodes CASAGPRGTDTQYF.

The chain has TRBV6-5 and TRBJ2-5; a weak D match, TRBD1 (5 bases). V lost 2 bases and J lost 5, with 9 bases in between. The CDR3 consists of 13 residues. CDR1 is MNHEY, CDR2 SVGAGI, per germline. CDR3 loop: CASSYRPGETQYF. CDR3 bases: TGTGCCAGCAGTTACAGGCCAGGGGAGACCCAGTACTTC.

The chain links TRBV21-1 to TRBJ2-3; the table's D call, TRBD2, was not checked against the DNA. TRBV21-1 is an annotated pseudogene. The CDR3 is 14 amino acids. In DNA, the CDR3 is TGTGCCAGCAGCAACGGGACTAGCACAGATACGCAGTATTTT. Protein sequence: CASSNGTSTDTQYF.

The rearrangement uses TRBV7-9 and TRBJ2-1; TRBD1 matches 10 bases. Germline lookup yields CDR1 SEHNR and CDR2 FQNEAQ (reference sequence). CDR3 length: 17 amino acids. Losses at the gene ends were 5 bases for V and 0 bases for J; bases not matched to a gene: 7. The CDR3 reads CASSARDRGYSYNEQFF. CDR3 coding DNA: TGTGCCAGCAGCGCCCGGGACAGGGGCTACTCCTACAATGAGCAGTTCTTC.

V usage is TRBV4-3 and J usage is TRBJ2-3; 9 bases fit TRBD2. This CDR3 is built from 19 residues. V shed 5 bases and J 1 base; nucleotides not matched to a gene: 16. From germline, CDR1 is LGHNA and CDR2 YSLEER. The CDR3 reads CASSEGVAGAMRGTDTQYF. Written as DNA, the CDR3 is TGCGCCAGCAGCGAAGGGGTAGCGGGAGCGATGAGAGGCACAGATACGCAGTATTTT.